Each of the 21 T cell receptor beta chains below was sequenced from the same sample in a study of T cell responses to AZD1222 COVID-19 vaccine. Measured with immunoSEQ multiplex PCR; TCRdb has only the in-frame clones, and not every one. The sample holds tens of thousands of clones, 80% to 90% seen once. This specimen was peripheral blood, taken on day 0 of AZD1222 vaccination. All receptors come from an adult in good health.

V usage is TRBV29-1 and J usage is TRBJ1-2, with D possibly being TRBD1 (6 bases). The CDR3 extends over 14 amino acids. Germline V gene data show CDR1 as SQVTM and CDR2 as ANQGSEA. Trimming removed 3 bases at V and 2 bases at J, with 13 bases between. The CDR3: CSVDDHRANYGYTF. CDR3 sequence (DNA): TGCAGCGTTGACGACCACAGGGCGAACTATGGCTACACCTTC.

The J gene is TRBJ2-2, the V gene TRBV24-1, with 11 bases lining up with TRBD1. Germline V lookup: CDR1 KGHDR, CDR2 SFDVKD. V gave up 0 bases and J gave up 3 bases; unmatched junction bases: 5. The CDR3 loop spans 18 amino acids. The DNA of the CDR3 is TGTGCCACCAGTGATTTGACTCCGGGACAGGGGGACACCGGGGAGCTGTTTTTT. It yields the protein CATSDLTPGQGDTGELFF.

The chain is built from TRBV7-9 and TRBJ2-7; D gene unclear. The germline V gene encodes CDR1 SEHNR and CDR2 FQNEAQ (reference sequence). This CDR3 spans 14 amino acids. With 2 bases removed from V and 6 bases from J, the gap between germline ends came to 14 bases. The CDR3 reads CASSLIADPAEQYF. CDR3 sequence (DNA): TGTGCCAGCAGCTTAATTGCGGACCCCGCCGAGCAGTACTTC. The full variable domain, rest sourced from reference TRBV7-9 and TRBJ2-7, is DTGVSQNPRHKITKRGQNVTFRCDPISEHNRLYWYRQTLGQGPEFLTYFQNEAQLEKSRLLSDRFSAERPKGSFSTLEIQRTEQGDSAMYLCASSLIADPAEQYFGPGTRLTVT.

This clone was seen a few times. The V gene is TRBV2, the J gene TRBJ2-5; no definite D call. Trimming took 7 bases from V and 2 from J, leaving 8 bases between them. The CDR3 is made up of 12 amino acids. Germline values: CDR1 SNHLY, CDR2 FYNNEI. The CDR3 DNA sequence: TGTGCCAGCAACGTGAATCAAGAGACCCAGTACTTC. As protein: CASNVNQETQYF. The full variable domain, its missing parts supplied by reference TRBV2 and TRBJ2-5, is EPEVTQTPSHQVTQMGQEVILRCVPISNHLYFYWYRQILGQKVEFLVSFYNNEISEKSEIFDDQFSVERPDGSNFTLKIRSTKLEDSAMYFCASNVNQETQYFGPGTRLLVL.

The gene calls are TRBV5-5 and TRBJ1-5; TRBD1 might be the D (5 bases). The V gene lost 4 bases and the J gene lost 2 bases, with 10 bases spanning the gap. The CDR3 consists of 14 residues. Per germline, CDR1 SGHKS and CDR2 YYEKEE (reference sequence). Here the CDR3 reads CASSPAGGNQPQHF. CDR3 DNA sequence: TGTGCCAGCAGCCCGGCGGGGGGCAATCAGCCCCAGCATTTT.

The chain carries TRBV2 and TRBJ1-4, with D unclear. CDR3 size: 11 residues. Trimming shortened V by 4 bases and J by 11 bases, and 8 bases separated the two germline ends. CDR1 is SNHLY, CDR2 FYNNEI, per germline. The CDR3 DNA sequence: TGTGCCAGCAGTGGGGCAGTTAAACTGTTTTTT. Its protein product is CASSGAVKLFF.

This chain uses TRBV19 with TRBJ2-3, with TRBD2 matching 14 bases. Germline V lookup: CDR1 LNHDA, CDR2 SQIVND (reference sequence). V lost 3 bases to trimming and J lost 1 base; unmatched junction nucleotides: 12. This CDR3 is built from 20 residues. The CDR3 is CASSMALVGLAGVRTDTQYF. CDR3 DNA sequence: TGTGCCAGTAGTATGGCCCTAGTGGGACTAGCGGGAGTACGCACAGATACGCAGTATTTT.

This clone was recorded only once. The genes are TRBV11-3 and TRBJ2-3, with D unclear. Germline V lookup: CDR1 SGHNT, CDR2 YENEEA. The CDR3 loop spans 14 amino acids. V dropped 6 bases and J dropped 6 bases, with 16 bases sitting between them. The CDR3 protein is CASSPQRPGDTQYF. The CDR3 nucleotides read TGTGCCAGCAGTCCTCAGAGGCCTGGGGATACGCAGTATTTT. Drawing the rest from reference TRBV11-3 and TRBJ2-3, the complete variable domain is EAGVVQSPRYKIIEKKQPVAFWCNPISGHNTLYWYLQNLGQGPELLIRYENEEAVDDSQLPKDRFSAERLKGVDSTLKIQPAELGDSAVYLCASSPQRPGDTQYFGPGTRLTVL.

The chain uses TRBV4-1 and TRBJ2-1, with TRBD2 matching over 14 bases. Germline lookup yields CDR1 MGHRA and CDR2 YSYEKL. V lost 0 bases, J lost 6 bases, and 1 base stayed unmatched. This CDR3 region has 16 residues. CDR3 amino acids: CASSQDGLAGGNEQFF. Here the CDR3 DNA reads TGCGCCAGCAGCCAAGATGGACTAGCGGGAGGCAATGAGCAGTTCTTC.

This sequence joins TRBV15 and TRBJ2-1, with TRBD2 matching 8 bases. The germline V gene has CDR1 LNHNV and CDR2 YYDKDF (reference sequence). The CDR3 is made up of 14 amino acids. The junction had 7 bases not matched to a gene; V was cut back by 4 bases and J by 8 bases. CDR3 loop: CATSIRLAPHEQFF. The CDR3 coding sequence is TGTGCCACCAGCATCCGACTAGCGCCCCATGAGCAGTTCTTC.

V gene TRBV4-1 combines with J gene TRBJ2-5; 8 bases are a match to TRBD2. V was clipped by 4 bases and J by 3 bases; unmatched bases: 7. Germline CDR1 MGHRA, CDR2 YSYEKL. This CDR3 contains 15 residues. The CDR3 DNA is TGCGCCAGCAGCCTGGGACTAGTGGACAAAGAGACCCAGTACTTC. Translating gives CASSLGLVDKETQYF.

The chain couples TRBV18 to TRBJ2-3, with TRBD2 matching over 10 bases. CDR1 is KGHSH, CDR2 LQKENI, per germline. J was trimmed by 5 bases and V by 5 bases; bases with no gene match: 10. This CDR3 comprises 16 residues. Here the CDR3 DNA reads TGTGCCAGCTCAGCGACACTAGCGGGATCCATAGATACGCAGTATTTT. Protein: CASSATLAGSIDTQYF.

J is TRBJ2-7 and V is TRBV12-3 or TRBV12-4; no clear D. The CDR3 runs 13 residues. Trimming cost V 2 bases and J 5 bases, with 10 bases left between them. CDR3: CASSLTQFNEQYF. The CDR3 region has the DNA TGTGCCAGCAGTTTAACCCAGTTCAACGAGCAGTACTTC.

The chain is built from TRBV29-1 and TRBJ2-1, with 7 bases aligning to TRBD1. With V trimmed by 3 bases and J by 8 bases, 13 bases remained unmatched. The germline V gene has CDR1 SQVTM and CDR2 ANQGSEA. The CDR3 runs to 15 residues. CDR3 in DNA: TGCAGCGTTGACAGCGAGGGGGCCCGCCGCGATGAGCAGTTCTTC. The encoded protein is CSVDSEGARRDEQFF.

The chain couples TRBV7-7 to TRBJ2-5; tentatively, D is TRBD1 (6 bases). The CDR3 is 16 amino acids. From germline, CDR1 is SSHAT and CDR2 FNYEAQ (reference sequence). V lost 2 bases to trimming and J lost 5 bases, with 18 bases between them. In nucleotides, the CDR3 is TGTGCCAGCAGCTTATTACAGGGCGACCCGCGGGAGACCCAGTACTTC. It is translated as CASSLLQGDPRETQYF.

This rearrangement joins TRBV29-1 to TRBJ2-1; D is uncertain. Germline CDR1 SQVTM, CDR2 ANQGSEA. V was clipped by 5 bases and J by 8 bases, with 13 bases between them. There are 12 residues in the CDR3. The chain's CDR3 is CSVRLMGHEQFF. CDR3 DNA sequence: TGCAGCGTTCGGTTAATGGGCCATGAGCAGTTCTTC.

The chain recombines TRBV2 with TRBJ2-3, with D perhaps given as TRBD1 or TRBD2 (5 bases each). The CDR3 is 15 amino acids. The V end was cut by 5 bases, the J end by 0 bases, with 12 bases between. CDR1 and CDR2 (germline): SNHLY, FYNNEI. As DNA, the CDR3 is TGTGCCAGCAGTCGGGACCGCCCGAGCACAGATACGCAGTATTTT. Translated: CASSRDRPSTDTQYF.

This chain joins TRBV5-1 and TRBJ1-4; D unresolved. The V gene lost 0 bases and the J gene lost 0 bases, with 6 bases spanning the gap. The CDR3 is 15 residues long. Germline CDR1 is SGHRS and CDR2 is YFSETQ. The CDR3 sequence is CASSLGGATNEKLFF. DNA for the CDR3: TGCGCCAGCAGCTTGGGTGGCGCAACTAATGAAAAACTGTTTTTT.

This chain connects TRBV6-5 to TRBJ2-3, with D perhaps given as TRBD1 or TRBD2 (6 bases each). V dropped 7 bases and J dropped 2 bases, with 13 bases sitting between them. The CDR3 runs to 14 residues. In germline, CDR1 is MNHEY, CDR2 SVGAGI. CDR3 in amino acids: CASTEGGYTDTQYF. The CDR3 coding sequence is TGTGCCAGCACCGAGGGGGGATACACAGATACGCAGTATTTT.

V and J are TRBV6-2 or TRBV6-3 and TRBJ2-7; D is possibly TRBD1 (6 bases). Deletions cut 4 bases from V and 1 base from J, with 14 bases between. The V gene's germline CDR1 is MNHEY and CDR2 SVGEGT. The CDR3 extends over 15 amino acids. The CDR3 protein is CASSSAGAESYEQYF. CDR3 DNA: TGTGCCAGCAGTTCGGCAGGGGCCGAATCCTACGAGCAGTACTTC.

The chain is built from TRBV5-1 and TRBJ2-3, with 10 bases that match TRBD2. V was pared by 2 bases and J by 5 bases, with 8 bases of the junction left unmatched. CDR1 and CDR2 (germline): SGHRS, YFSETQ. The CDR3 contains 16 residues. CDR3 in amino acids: CASSLIPSGRKDTQYF. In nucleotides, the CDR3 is TGCGCCAGCAGCTTAATCCCTAGCGGGAGAAAAGATACGCAGTATTTT.